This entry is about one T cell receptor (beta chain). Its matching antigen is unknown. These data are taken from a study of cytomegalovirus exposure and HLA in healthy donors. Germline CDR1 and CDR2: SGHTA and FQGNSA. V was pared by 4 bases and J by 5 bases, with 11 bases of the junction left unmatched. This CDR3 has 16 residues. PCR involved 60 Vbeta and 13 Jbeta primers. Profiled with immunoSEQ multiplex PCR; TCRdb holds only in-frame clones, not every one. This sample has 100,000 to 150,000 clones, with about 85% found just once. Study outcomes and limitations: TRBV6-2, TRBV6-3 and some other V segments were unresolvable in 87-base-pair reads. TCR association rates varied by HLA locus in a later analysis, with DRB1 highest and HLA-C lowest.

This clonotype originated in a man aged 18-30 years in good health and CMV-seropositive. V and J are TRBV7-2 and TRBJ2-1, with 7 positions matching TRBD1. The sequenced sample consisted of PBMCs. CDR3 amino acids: CASSSGWQGVNNEQFF. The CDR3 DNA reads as TGTGCCAGCAGCTCCGGGTGGCAGGGGGTTAACAATGAGCAGTTCTTC.